A single sample is the source of the 14 T cell receptor beta chains below, sequenced in a study of CD8+ T cells in alopecia areata. It was cDNA, reverse transcribed from extracted RNA, that served as the sequencing template. Method: immunoSEQ multiplex PCR; TCRdb's copy keeps in-frame clones and lacks some. Among 85,000 to 110,000 clones, 55% were seen once, and the ten largest hold 8% to 10%. The sample was CD4+ T cells sorted from blood. The origin of the receptors is a human donor in good health.

CDR3 DNA: TGTGCCAGCAGTTTATCGATTGGGACTACTATCAATCAGCCCCAGCATTTT. Its protein is CASSLSIGTTINQPQHF. V and J are TRBV27 and TRBJ1-5; maybe TRBD1 (5 bases). The germline CDR1 and CDR2 sequences are MNHEY and SMNVEV (reference sequence). The ends were cut back, 0 bases at V and 3 bases at J, with 15 bases in the middle. There are 17 residues in the CDR3.

The chain combines TRBV29-1 with TRBJ1-2; D is ambiguous. The CDR3 extends over 13 amino acids. Trimming pared 3 bases from V and 5 bases from J, leaving 13 bases between. The germline gives CDR1 SQVTM, CDR2 ANQGSEA. The CDR3 spells CSVDGAGIYGYTF. CDR3 in DNA: TGCAGCGTTGATGGCGCAGGAATTTATGGCTACACCTTC.

This clone was picked up a small number of times. The genes are TRBV5-1 and TRBJ2-3, with D maybe TRBD2 (5 bases). Germline V gene data show CDR1 as SGHRS and CDR2 as YFSETQ. This CDR3 contains 15 residues. Trimming took 2 bases from V and 2 from J, leaving 12 bases between them. CDR3: CASSLRGEFTDTQYF. The CDR3 bases are TGCGCCAGCAGCTTACGTGGGGAGTTCACAGATACGCAGTATTTT.

This clone was found a few times. V is TRBV2 and J is TRBJ1-5; possible D gene TRBD1, 5 bases. Germline V CDR1 and CDR2: SNHLY, FYNNEI. The V gene lost 6 bases and the J gene lost 7 bases, with 13 bases spanning the gap. This CDR3 is 13 amino acids long. CDR3 in amino acids: CASSGGEDQPQHF. CDR3 sequence (DNA): TGTGCCAGCAGCGGGGGGGAGGACCAGCCCCAGCATTTT.

The genes are TRBV30 and TRBJ2-5, with TRBD2 matching over 13 bases. The germline gives CDR1 GTSNPN, CDR2 SVGIG (reference sequence). The length of the CDR3 is 14 residues. The ends lost 1 base at V and 5 bases at J; junction bases unmatched: 1. The CDR3 sequence: CAWSGGLAGETQYF. The CDR3 nucleotides read TGTGCCTGGAGTGGGGGACTAGCGGGGGAGACCCAGTACTTC.

J is TRBJ1-2 and V is TRBV18; 8 positions match TRBD1. The V and J ends lost 3 bases and 7 bases, in that order; junction bases with no gene match: 4. This CDR3 spans 13 amino acids. Germline CDR1 reads KGHSH; CDR2 reads LQKENI. The CDR3 DNA follows: TGTGCCAGCTCACCGGGACAGGAAATTGGCTACACCTTC. Its translation is CASSPGQEIGYTF. The full variable domain, its missing parts supplied by reference TRBV18 and TRBJ1-2, is NAGVMQNPRHLVRRRGQEARLRCSPMKGHSHVYWYRQLPEEGLKFMVYLQKENIIDESGMPKERFSAEFPKEGPSILRIQQVVRGDSAAYFCASSPGQEIGYTFGSGTRLTVV.

The chain links TRBV5-1 to TRBJ1-2, with 9 bases aligning to TRBD1. The CDR3 contains 14 residues. Per the germline V gene, CDR1 is SGHRS and CDR2 is YFSETQ. V dropped 3 bases and J dropped 5; count of bases not matched to a gene: 5. Written as DNA, the CDR3 is TGCGCCAGCAGCTCTCCGGGACAGGGATATGGCTACACCTTC. Encoded protein: CASSSPGQGYGYTF. The whole variable domain, filled in from reference TRBV5-1 and TRBJ1-2, reads KAGVTQTPRYLIKTRGQQVTLSCSPISGHRSVSWYQQTPGQGLQFLFEYFSETQRNKGNFPGRFSGRQFSNSRSEMNVSTLELGDSALYLCASSSPGQGYGYTFGSGTRLTVV.

The V call is TRBV30, the J call TRBJ1-5; D might be TRBD1 (6 bases). Trimming removed 1 base from V and 7 bases from J, with 14 bases in between. From germline, CDR1 is GTSNPN and CDR2 SVGIG (reference sequence). The length of the CDR3 is 14 residues. CDR3 in amino acids: CAWSETGQRQPQHF. The CDR3 DNA reads TGTGCCTGGAGTGAAACAGGGCAAAGGCAGCCCCAGCATTTT.

This sequence joins TRBV6-1 and TRBJ2-1, with 8 bases matching TRBD1. V trimming: 7 bases; J trimming: 5 bases; junction bases outside the gene matches: 10. The CDR3 covers 15 residues. Germline values: CDR1 MNHNS, CDR2 SASEGT. CDR3 nucleotide sequence: TGTGCCAGCACCGAACTAGGGACAGGTAACAATGAGCAGTTCTTC. Protein: CASTELGTGNNEQFF.

CDR3 DNA sequence: TGTGCCAGCTCACCAGGGCTTAGTTCGGAGACCCAGTACTTC. It codes for CASSPGLSSETQYF. J is TRBJ2-5 and V is TRBV18; no clear D gene. Germline loops: CDR1 KGHSH, CDR2 LQKENI. This CDR3 is built from 14 residues. The germline V and J ends were trimmed by 2 bases and 5 bases, with 12 bases remaining between them.

The table lists this clone with many counts. The gene calls are TRBV7-2 and TRBJ2-5, with 7 bases that match TRBD1. Germline V gives CDR1 SGHTA, CDR2 FQGNSA. Trimming removed 4 bases from V and 5 bases from J; junction bases left unmatched: 7. CDR3 length equals 14 residues. The CDR3 spells CASSSNRGGETQYF. CDR3 nucleotide sequence: TGTGCCAGCAGCTCGAACAGGGGTGGGGAGACCCAGTACTTC.

Only a few counts were recorded for this clone. The gene calls are TRBV25-1 and TRBJ2-4; 9 nucleotides align to TRBD1. Germline lookup yields CDR1 MGHDK and CDR2 SYGVNS. Unmatched junction bases numbered 5, after V lost 5 bases and J lost 6 bases. The CDR3 contains 14 residues. Written as DNA, the CDR3 is TGTGCCAGCAGTCCGCCGGGACAGGGAAACATTCAGTACTTC. This translates into CASSPPGQGNIQYF.

The chain employs TRBV4-2 and TRBJ2-3, with 12 bases aligning to TRBD2. The J segment lost 6 bases and the V segment lost 3 bases, leaving 7 bases of the junction unmatched. Germline V gene data show CDR1 as LGHNA and CDR2 as YNFKEQ. The CDR3 sequence is 16 residues long. CDR3 nucleotides: TGTGCCAGCAGCCATGCCGGGACTAGCGGGTCGGATACGCAGTATTTT. It translates to CASSHAGTSGSDTQYF.

The V and J genes are TRBV6-6 and TRBJ2-5; D not certain. Trimming removed 7 bases from V and 4 bases from J, with 10 bases in between. The length of the CDR3 is 12 residues. The germline V gene has CDR1 MNHNY and CDR2 SVGAGI (reference sequence). DNA for the CDR3: TGTGCCAGCAACCGACCTTTAGAGACCCAGTACTTC. This sequence encodes CASNRPLETQYF.